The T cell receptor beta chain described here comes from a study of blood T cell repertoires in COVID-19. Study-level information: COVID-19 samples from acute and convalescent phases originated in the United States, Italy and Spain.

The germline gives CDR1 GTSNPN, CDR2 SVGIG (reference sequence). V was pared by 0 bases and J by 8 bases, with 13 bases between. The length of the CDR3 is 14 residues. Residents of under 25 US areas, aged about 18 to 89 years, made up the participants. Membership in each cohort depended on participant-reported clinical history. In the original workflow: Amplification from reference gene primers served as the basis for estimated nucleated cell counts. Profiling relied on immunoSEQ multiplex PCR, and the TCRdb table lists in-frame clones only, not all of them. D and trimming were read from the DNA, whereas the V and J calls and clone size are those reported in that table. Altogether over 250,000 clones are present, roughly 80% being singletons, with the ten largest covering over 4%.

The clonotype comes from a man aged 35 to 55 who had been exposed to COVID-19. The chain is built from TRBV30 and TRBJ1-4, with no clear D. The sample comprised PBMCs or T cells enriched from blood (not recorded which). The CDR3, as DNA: TGTGCCTGGAGTGTAAAGGCAGGAGGAGAAAAACTGTTTTTT. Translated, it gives CAWSVKAGGEKLFF.